The rows below give T cell receptor beta chains drawn from one sample of a study of cytomegalovirus exposure and HLA in healthy donors. Produced via immunoSEQ multiplex PCR; TCRdb's table is partial and in-frame only. Of around 100,000 clones listed, about 83% are singletons. Sequences were obtained from PBMCs. These receptors all stem from a female donor in good health and CMV-seropositive. Both conserved end residues are part of each CDR3. The D gene is left open where the match is weak. Clone size is not always given. Where it is, it says once, few, many or a class for expanded clones.

clone_size,j_call,v_call,d_call,cdr3_nt,cdr3_aa
-,TRBJ1-5,TRBV15,-,TGTGCCACCAGCAGAGACCAATGGGGGGGCCAGCCCCAGCATTTT,CATSRDQWGGQPQHF
-,TRBJ2-1,TRBV7-2,TRBD1,TGTGCCAGCAGCTCGGGACAGGGCCATTACAATGAGCAGTTCTTC,CASSSGQGHYNEQFF
once,TRBJ1-2,TRBV29-1,-,TGCAGCGTTGGCAGGGGACACTATGGCTACACCTTC,CSVGRGHYGYTF
-,TRBJ2-5,TRBV30,-,TGTGCCTGGTCCTCCGGGATACAAGAGACCCAGTACTTC,CAWSSGIQETQYF
-,TRBJ1-3,TRBV7-2,TRBD1,TGTGCCAGCAGCCAACAGGGGGCTCCTGGAAACACCATATATTTT,CASSQQGAPGNTIYF
-,TRBJ2-7,TRBV6-1,-,TGTGCCAGCAGTGAACACCCAGGGGCGCGGGAGCAGTACTTC,CASSEHPGAREQYF
-,TRBJ1-4,TRBV5-1,TRBD1,TGCGCCAGCAGCTTGGGGGACAGGGTCAGTGAAAAACTGTTTTTT,CASSLGDRVSEKLFF
-,TRBJ2-3,TRBV5-1,-,TGCGCCAGCAGCCCCGGACACAGCACAGATACGCAGTATTTT,CASSPGHSTDTQYF
once,TRBJ2-2,TRBV11-2,-,TGTGCCAGCAGCTTCACGAACACCGGGGAGCTGTTTTTT,CASSFTNTGELFF
-,TRBJ2-1,TRBV7-9,TRBD2,TGTGCCAGCAGCTTAGGGGGGACTAGTTTAAGTAAGCAGTTCTTC,CASSLGGTSLSKQFF
-,TRBJ2-2,TRBV4-1,TRBD2,TGCGCCAGCAGCCCGGGGGGGCGAAACACCGGGGAGCTGTTTTTT,CASSPGGRNTGELFF
few,TRBJ1-6,TRBV6-5,-,TGTGCCAGCAGACCTGTCCGGGGTAATTCACCCCTCCACTTT,CASRPVRGNSPLHF
-,TRBJ1-1,TRBV28,-,TGTGCCAGCAGGAAAGGGGAACTGGGCACTGAAGCTTTCTTT,CASRKGELGTEAFF
-,TRBJ1-1,TRBV30,TRBD1,TGTGCCTGGAGTGCCCACAGGGGGATGAACACTGAAGCTTTCTTT,CAWSAHRGMNTEAFF
once,TRBJ2-7,TRBV5-4,-,TGTGCCAGCAGCCGCCCGGGGGCCTACGAGCAGTACTTC,CASSRPGAYEQYF
-,TRBJ2-1,TRBV5-1,TRBD2,TGCGCCAGCAGCTTGCTGGTGGGAGGGCCTCAAAATGAGCAGTTCTTC,CASSLLVGGPQNEQFF
-,TRBJ1-2,TRBV5-1,-,TGCGCCAGCAGCTTGGATGAGGGTCTTAGGAATGGCTACACCTTC,CASSLDEGLRNGYTF
-,TRBJ2-2,TRBV7-6,-,TGTGCCAGCAGCTTAGTCTCCGCGAACACCGGGGAGCTGTTTTTT,CASSLVSANTGELFF
-,TRBJ2-2,TRBV7-9,-,TGTGCCAGCAGCTTAGGTCTAGACACCGGGGAGCTGTTTTTT,CASSLGLDTGELFF
-,TRBJ2-2,TRBV7-9,TRBD1,TGTGCCAGCAGCTACGACAGGGATGGGAGCGGGGAGCTGTTTTTT,CASSYDRDGSGELFF
-,TRBJ1-4,TRBV5-4,-,TGTGCCAGCAGCTTTTTCAGCGATAATGAAAAACTGTTTTTT,CASSFFSDNEKLFF
-,TRBJ1-1,TRBV7-8,TRBD1,TGTGCCAGCAGAAGCCGGGACAGCACTGAAGCTTTCTTT,CASRSRDSTEAFF
-,TRBJ1-2,TRBV19,TRBD1,TGTGCCAGTAGTATAACGACAGGGGTGCTTGGCTACACCTTC,CASSITTGVLGYTF
-,TRBJ1-1,TRBV5-4,-,TGTGCCAGCAGCTCCCCCGGGAGGGAAGCTTTCTTT,CASSSPGREAFF
-,TRBJ2-3,TRBV10-1,-,TGCGCCAGCAGTGTCGGGATTTGGGATACGCAGTATTTT,CASSVGIWDTQYF
-,TRBJ2-1,TRBV5-1,-,TGCGCCAGCAGCTCGACAACAAGCTCCTACAATGAGCAGTTCTTC,CASSSTTSSYNEQFF
-,TRBJ2-5,TRBV28,-,TGTGCCAGCAGCACCCCAGGACACTACCAAGAGACCCAGTACTTC,CASSTPGHYQETQYF
-,TRBJ1-2,TRBV19,TRBD1,TGCGCCAGTAGTTTGAGGGACAGGGTATATGGCTACACCTTC,CASSLRDRVYGYTF
-,TRBJ2-3,TRBV7-2,-,TGTGCCAGCAGCTTAGATAGTGCGGGCCGCACAGATACGCAGTATTTT,CASSLDSAGRTDTQYF
-,TRBJ2-5,TRBV4-1,-,TGCGCCAGCAGCCAAGATCTCATAGGAGGGCGGGAGACCCAGTACTTC,CASSQDLIGGRETQYF
-,TRBJ1-5,TRBV7-3,TRBD1,TGTGCCAGCAGCTTAAACACGACAGGGAGTGATCAGCCCCAGCATTTT,CASSLNTTGSDQPQHF
-,TRBJ2-5,TRBV9,TRBD1,TGTGCCAGCAGTGGTTGGGACAGTTCTTCGAGGGGGACCCAGTACTTC,CASSGWDSSSRGTQYF
-,TRBJ2-7,TRBV5-6,TRBD1,TGTGCCAGCAGCTTCGGGACAGCATCCTACGAGCAGTACTTC,CASSFGTASYEQYF
-,TRBJ1-5,TRBV10-3,TRBD1,TGTGCCATCAGTGGACAGGGGGGGAATTGGCCCCAGCATTTT,CAISGQGGNWPQHF
-,TRBJ2-7,TRBV7-9,TRBD1,TGTGCCAGCAGATCTAAGACAGGGGGGGCCTACGAGCAGTACTTC,CASRSKTGGAYEQYF
-,TRBJ1-1,TRBV27,TRBD1,TGTGCCAGCAGACCATGGGACAGGGGGAACACTGAAGCTTTCTTT,CASRPWDRGNTEAFF
-,TRBJ1-4,TRBV28,-,TGTGCCAGCATGTGGAGAATGGGTAGGCCTAATGAAAAACTGTTTTTT,CASMWRMGRPNEKLFF
few,TRBJ2-5,TRBV5-1,-,TGCGCCAGCAGCTTTACAGGGTATTATCAAGAGACCCAGTACTTC,CASSFTGYYQETQYF
-,TRBJ1-4,TRBV27,-,TGTGCCAGCAAAGACGGGACAACAACTAATGAAAAACTGTTTTTT,CASKDGTTTNEKLFF
-,TRBJ1-1,TRBV28,-,TGTGCCAGCAGCTCAGGGGATTCAGACACTGAAGCTTTCTTT,CASSSGDSDTEAFF
-,TRBJ1-4,TRBV7-6,-,TGTGCCAGCAGCCCTTCAGGGGATCTTAATGAAAAACTGTTTTTT,CASSPSGDLNEKLFF
-,TRBJ2-3,TRBV28,-,TGTGCCAGCAGACGACCGAAGGGGGGGAGCACAGATACGCAGTATTTT,CASRRPKGGSTDTQYF
few,TRBJ2-7,TRBV29-1,TRBD1,TGCAGCGTTTTAGGAAGGGGGCCCGACGAGCAGTACTTC,CSVLGRGPDEQYF
-,TRBJ1-2,TRBV7-2,-,TGTGCCAGCAGCCCCGGGATCGGGGATGGCTACACCTTC,CASSPGIGDGYTF
-,TRBJ2-1,TRBV21-1,-,TGTGCCAGCAGCAAAGAGGCTAGCGGGGGCTTCAATGAGCAGTTCTTC,CASSKEASGGFNEQFF
-,TRBJ1-3,TRBV5-6,-,TGTGCCAGCAGCCCCGACGGGGGGGCATACTCTGGAAACACCATATATTTT,CASSPDGGAYSGNTIYF
-,TRBJ2-2,TRBV7-3,-,TGTGCCAGCAGCTTATCTCTCCAGGTCACCGGGGAGCTGTTTTTT,CASSLSLQVTGELFF
-,TRBJ2-3,TRBV4-1,TRBD1,TGCGCCAGCAGCCAAGGTATCATTACCCTCGGGACAGGGGGGAGAGATACGCAGTATTTT,CASSQGIITLGTGGRDTQYF